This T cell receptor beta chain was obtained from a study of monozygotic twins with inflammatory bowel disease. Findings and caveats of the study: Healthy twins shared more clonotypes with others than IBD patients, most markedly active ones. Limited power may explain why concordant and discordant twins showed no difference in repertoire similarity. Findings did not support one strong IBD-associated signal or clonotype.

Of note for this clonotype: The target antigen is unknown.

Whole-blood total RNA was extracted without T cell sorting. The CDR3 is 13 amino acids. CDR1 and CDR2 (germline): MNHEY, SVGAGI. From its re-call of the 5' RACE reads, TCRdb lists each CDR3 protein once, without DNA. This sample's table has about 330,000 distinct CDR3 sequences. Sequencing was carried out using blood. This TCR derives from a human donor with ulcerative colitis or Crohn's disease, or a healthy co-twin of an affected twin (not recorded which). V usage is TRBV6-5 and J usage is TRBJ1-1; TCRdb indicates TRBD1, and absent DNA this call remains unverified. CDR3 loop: CASRSRANTEAFF.